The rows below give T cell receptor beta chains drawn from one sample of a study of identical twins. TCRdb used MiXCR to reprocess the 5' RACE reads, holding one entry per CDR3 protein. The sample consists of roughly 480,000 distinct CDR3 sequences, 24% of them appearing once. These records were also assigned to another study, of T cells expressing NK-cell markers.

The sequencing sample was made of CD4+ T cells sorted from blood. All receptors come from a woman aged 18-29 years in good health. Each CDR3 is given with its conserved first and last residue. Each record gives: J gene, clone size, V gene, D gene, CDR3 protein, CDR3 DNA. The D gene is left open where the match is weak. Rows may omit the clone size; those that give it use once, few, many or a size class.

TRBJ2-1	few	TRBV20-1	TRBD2	CSASSSGLYNEQFF	TGCAGTGCTAGTTCTAGCGGGTTATACAATGAGCAGTTCTTC
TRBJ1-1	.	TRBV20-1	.	CSASWHPTEAFF	TGCAGTGCTAGTTGGCACCCCACTGAAGCTTTCTTT
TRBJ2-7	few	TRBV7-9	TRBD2	CASSPGLAGSSYEQYF	TGTGCCAGCAGCCCAGGGCTAGCGGGGAGCTCCTACGAGCAGTACTTC
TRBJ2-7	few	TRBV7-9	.	CASSPDHEQYF	TGTGCCAGCAGCCCGGACCACGAGCAGTACTTC
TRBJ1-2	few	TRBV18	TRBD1	CASSPLGQGSYGYTF	TGTGCCAGCTCACCACTGGGACAGGGATCCTATGGCTACACCTTC
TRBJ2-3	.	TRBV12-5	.	CASGLVRWGRTDTQYF	TGTGCTAGTGGTTTGGTACGGTGGGGACGCACAGATACGCAGTATTTT
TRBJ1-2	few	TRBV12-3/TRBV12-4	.	CASIQDGGFGGYTF	TGTGCCAGCATCCAAGACGGGGGTTTCGGTGGCTACACCTTC
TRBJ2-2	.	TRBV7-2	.	CASSLLNVGELFF	TGTGCCAGCAGCTTATTGAACGTCGGGGAGCTGTTTTTT
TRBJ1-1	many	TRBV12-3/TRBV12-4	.	CASSLLPAEAFF	TGTGCCAGCAGTTTGCTCCCCGCTGAAGCTTTCTTT
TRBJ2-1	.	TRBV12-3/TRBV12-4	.	CASTSNRQVSNEQFF	TGTGCCAGCACCTCGAACAGGCAGGTCTCCAATGAGCAGTTCTTC
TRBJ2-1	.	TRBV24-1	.	CATSDPLGSREQFF	TGTGCCACCAGTGATCCCCTGGGTAGTAGGGAGCAGTTCTTC
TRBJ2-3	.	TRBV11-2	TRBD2	CASSAKGGVSSTDTQYF	TGTGCCAGCAGTGCCAAGGGAGGGGTCTCTAGCACAGATACGCAGTATTTT
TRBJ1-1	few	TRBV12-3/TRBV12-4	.	CASSFSEVGTEAFF	TGTGCCAGCAGTTTTTCAGAGGTCGGCACTGAAGCTTTCTTT
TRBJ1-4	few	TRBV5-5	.	CASSQGLTEKLFF	TGTGCCAGCAGCCAGGGTCTTACCGAAAAACTGTTTTTT
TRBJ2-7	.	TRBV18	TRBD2	CASSPPGGRGTYEQYF	TGTGCCAGCTCACCACCGGGCGGGAGGGGAACCTACGAGCAGTACTTC
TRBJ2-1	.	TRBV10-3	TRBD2	CAISESEAGGKQFF	TGTGCCATCAGTGAGTCGGAAGCGGGGGGGAAGCAGTTCTTC
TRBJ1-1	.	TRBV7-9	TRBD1	CASSIRGRGATEAFF	TGTGCCAGCAGTATTAGGGGCAGGGGGGCCACTGAAGCTTTCTTT
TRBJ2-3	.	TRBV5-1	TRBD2	CASSRRESADTQYF	TGCGCCAGCAGTCGGCGGGAGTCTGCAGATACGCAGTATTTT
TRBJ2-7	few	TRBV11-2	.	CASSPRNRAYEQYF	TGTGCCAGCAGCCCCAGGAACAGGGCCTACGAGCAGTACTTC
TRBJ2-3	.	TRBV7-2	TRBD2	CASSWGGFTDTQYF	TGTGCCAGCAGCTGGGGGGGATTCACAGATACGCAGTATTTT
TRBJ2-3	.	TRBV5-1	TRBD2	CASGEGTSGGTDTQYF	TGCGCCAGCGGCGAAGGGACTAGCGGAGGCACAGATACGCAGTATTTT
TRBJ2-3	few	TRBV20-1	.	CSAGDQTDTQYF	TGCAGTGCTGGGGACCAAACAGATACGCAGTATTTT
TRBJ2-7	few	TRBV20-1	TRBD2	CSALATSGASYEQYF	TGCAGTGCTCTTGCTACTAGCGGGGCCTCCTACGAGCAGTACTTC
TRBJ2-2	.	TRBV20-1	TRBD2	CSARVSGGYTGELFF	TGCAGTGCTAGAGTTTCGGGGGGGTACACCGGGGAGCTGTTTTTT
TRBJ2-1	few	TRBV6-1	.	CASSSPGSSYNEQFF	TGTGCCAGCAGCTCCCCGGGGTCCTCCTACAATGAGCAGTTCTTC
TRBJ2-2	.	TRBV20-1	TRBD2	CSARPGSGRTGELFF	TGCAGTGCTAGGCCCGGTAGCGGGCGAACCGGGGAGCTGTTTTTT
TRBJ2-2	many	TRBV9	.	CASSVNTGELFF	TGTGCCAGCAGCGTGAACACCGGGGAGCTGTTTTTT
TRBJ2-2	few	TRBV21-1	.	CASSRVRTSGTGELFF	TGTGCCAGCAGCCGTGTGAGGACTAGCGGGACCGGGGAGCTGTTTTTT
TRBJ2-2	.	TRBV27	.	CASSFGWAKSGELFF	TGTGCCAGCAGTTTTGGGTGGGCGAAGTCCGGGGAGCTGTTTTTT
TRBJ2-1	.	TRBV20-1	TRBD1	CKLTGGVSYNEQFF	TGCAAACTAACAGGGGGCGTATCCTACAATGAGCAGTTCTTC
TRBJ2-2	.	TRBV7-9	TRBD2	CASSFSTSGYTGELFF	TGTGCCAGCAGCTTCTCTACTAGCGGATACACCGGGGAGCTGTTTTTT
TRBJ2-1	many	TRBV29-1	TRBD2	CSVLVATGLAVASSYNEQFF	TGCAGCGTTCTGGTCGCTACGGGACTAGCGGTAGCAAGCTCCTACAATGAGCAGTTCTTC
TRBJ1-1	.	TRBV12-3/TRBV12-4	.	CASSDNVERNTEAFF	TGTGCCAGCAGTGATAATGTCGAGCGGAACACTGAAGCTTTCTTT